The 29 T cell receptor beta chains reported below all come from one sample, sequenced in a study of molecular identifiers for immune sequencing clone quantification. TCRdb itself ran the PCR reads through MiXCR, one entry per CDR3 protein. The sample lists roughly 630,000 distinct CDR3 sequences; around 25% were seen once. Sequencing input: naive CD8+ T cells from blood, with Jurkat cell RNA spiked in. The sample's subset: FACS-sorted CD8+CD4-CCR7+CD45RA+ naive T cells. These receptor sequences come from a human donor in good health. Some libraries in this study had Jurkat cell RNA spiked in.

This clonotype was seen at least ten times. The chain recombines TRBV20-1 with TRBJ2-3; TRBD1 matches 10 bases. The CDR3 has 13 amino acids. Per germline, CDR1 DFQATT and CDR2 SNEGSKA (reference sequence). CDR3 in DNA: TGCAGGGGGGACAGGGGTTTCACAGATACGCAGTATTTT. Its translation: CRGDRGFTDTQYF.

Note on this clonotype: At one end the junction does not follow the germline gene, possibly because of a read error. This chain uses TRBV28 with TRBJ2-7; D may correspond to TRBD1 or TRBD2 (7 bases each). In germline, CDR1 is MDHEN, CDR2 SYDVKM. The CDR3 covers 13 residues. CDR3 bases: TGTGCCGGCAGATCAACAGGGGACTACGAGCGGTACTTC. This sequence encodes CAGRSTGDYERYF.

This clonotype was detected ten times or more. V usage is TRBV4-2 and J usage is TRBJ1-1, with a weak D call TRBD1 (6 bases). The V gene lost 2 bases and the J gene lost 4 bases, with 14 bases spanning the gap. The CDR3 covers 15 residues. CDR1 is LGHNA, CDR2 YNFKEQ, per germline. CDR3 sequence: CASSQLYRDVTEAFF. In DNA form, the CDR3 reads TGTGCCAGCAGCCAACTTTACAGGGATGTCACTGAAGCTTTCTTT.

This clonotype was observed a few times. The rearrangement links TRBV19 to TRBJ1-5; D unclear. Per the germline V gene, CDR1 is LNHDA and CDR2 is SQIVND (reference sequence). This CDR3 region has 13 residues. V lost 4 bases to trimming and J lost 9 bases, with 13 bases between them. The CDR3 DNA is TGTGCCAGTAGTACCCAGACTAAATGGCCCCAGCATTTT. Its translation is CASSTQTKWPQHF. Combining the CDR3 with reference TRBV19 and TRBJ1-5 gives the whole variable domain DGGITQSPKYLFRKEGQNVTLSCEQNLNHDAMYWYRQDPGQGLRLIYYSQIVNDFQKGDIAEGYSVSREKKESFPLTVTSAQKNPTAFYLCASSTQTKWPQHFGDGTRLSIL.

The CDR3 coding sequence is TGTGCCAGCAGTTTAGCCCGCAGTGACGTTTATGGCTACACCTTC. Its protein is CASSLARSDVYGYTF. The chain is built from TRBV27 and TRBJ1-2; unclear D gene. Germline V lookup: CDR1 MNHEY, CDR2 SMNVEV (reference sequence). Trimming shortened V by 2 bases and J by 5 bases, and 15 bases separated the two germline ends. The CDR3 is 15 residues long.

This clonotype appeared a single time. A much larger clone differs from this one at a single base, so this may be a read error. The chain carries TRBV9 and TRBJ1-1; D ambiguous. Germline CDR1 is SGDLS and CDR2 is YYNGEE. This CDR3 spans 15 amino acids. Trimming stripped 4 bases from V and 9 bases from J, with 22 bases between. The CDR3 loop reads CASSPNALRLSKAFF. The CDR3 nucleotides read TGTGCCAGCAGCCCTAACGCATTGAGGCTTTCTAAAGCTTTCTTT.

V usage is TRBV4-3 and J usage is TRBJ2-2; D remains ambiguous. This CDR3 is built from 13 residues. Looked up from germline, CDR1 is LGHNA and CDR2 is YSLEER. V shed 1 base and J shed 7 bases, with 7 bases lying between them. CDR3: CASSQVEFGELFF. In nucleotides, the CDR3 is TGCGCCAGCAGCCAAGTCGAGTTCGGGGAGCTGTTTTTT.

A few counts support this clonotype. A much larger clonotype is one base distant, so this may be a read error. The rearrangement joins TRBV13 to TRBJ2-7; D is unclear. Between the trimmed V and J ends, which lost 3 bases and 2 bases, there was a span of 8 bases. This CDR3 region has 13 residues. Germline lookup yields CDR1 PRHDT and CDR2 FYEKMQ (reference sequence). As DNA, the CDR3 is TGTGCCAGCAGCTTCGGGTATGCCTACGAGCAGTACTTC. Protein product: CASSFGYAYEQYF.

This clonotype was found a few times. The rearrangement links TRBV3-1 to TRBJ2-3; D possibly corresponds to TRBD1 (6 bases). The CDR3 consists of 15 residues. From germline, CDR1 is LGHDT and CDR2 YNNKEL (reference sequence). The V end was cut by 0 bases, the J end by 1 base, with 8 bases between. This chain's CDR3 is CASSQDAGGTDTQYF. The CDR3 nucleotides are TGTGCCAGCAGCCAAGACGCAGGGGGCACAGATACGCAGTATTTT.

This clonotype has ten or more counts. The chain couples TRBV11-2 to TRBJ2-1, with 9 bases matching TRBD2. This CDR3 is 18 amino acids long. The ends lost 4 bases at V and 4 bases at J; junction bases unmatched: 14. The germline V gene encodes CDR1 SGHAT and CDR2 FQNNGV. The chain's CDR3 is CASSSGGPASGVYNEQFF. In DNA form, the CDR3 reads TGTGCCAGCAGCTCCGGTGGTCCCGCTAGCGGGGTATACAATGAGCAGTTCTTC.

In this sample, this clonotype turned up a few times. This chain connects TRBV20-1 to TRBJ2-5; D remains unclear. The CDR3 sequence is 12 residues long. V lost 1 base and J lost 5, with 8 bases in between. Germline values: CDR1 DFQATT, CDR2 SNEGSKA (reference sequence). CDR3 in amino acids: CSARGPAETQYF. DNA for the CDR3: TGCAGTGCTAGAGGCCCGGCGGAGACCCAGTACTTC.

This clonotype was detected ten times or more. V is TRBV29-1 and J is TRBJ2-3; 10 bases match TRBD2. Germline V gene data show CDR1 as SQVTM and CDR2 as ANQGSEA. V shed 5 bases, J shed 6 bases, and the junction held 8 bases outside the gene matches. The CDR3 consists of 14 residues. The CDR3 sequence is CSVPLAGEADTQYF. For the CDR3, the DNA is TGCAGCGTTCCCCTAGCGGGAGAGGCGGATACGCAGTATTTT.

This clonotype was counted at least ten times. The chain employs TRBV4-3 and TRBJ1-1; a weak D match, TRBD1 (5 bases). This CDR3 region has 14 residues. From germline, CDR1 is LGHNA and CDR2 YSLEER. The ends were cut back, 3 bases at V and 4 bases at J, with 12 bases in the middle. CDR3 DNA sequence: TGCGCCAGCAGCCACCGGGACGGGGGCACTGAAGCTTTCTTT. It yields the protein CASSHRDGGTEAFF.

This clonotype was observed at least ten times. CDR3 region: CSVDNRGRTEAFF. CDR3 nucleotides: TGCAGCGTTGATAACAGGGGGCGGACTGAAGCTTTCTTT. J is TRBJ1-1 and V is TRBV29-1; 9 bases map to TRBD1. The length of the CDR3 is 13 residues. With V trimmed by 3 bases and J by 5 bases, 4 bases remained unmatched. Germline-derived CDR1 and CDR2 are SQVTM and ANQGSEA.

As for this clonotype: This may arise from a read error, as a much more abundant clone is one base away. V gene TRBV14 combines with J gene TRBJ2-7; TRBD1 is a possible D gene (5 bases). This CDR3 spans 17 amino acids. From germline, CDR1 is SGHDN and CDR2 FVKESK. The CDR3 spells CASSQKTMRTSSHEQYF. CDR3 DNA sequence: TGTGCCAGCAGCCAAAAAACAATGAGGACAAGCTCCCACGAGCAGTACTTC.

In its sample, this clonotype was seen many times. CDR3: CASSNRVSRELFQPQHF. DNA of the CDR3: TGTGCCAGTAGTAACAGGGTTAGCAGGGAGTTATTCCAGCCCCAGCATTTT. This rearrangement joins TRBV19 to TRBJ1-5; TRBD1 might be the D (6 bases). Per germline, CDR1 LNHDA and CDR2 SQIVND (reference sequence). V was shortened by 4 bases and J by 7 bases, with 23 bases between the two germline ends. CDR3 length: 17 residues.

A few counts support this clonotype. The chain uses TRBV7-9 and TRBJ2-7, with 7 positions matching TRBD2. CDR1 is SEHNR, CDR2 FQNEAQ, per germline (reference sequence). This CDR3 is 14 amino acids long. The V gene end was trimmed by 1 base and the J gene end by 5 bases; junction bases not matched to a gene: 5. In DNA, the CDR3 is TGTGCCAGCAGCTTAGTGAGGGAGGGGCACGAGCAGTACTTC. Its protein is CASSLVREGHEQYF.

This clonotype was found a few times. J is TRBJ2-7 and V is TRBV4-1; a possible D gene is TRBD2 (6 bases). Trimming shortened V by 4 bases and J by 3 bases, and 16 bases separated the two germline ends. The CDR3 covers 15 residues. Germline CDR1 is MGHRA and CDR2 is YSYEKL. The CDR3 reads CASSPLGSGDYEQYF. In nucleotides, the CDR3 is TGCGCCAGCAGCCCCCTGGGTAGCGGTGACTACGAGCAGTACTTC.

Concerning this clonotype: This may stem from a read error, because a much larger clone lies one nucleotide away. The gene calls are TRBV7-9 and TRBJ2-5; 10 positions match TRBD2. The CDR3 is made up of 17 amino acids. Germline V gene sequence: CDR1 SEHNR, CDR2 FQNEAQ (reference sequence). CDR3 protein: CAGSLGVASGSSETQYF. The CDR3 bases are TGTGCCGGCAGCTTAGGGGTGGCTAGCGGGAGTTCGGAGACCCAGTACTTC. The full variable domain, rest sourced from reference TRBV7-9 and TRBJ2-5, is DTGVSQNPRHKITKRGQNVTFRCDPISEHNRLYWYRQTLGQGPEFLTYFQNEAQLEKSRLLSDRFSAERPKGSFSTLEIQRTEQGDSAMYLCAGSLGVASGSSETQYFGPGTRLLVL.

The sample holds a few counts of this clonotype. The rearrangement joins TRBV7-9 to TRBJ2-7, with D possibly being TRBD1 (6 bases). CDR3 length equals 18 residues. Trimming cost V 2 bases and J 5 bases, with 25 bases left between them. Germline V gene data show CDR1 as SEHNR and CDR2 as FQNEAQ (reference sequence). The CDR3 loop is CASSLTRTGTRVVNEQYF. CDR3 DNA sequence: TGTGCCAGCAGCTTAACTCGGACCGGGACAAGGGTTGTAAACGAGCAGTACTTC.

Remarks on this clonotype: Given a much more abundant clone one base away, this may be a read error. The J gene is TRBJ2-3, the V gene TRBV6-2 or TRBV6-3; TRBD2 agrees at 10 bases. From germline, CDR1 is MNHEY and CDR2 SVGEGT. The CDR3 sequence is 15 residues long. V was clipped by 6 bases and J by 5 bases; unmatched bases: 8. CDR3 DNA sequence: TGTGCCAGCAGGAAGGCTAGCGGGAGTCTAGATACGCAGTATTTT. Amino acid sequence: CASRKASGSLDTQYF.

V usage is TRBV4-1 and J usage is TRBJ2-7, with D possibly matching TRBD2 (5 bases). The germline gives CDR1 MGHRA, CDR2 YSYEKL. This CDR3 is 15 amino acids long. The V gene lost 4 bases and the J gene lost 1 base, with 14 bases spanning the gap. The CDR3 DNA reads TGCGCCAGCAGCCGAGCTACGGGGAGTTCCTACGAGCAGTACTTC. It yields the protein CASSRATGSSYEQYF.

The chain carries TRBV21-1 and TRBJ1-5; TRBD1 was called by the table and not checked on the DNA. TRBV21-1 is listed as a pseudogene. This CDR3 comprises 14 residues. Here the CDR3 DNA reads TGTGCCAGCATGTGGGGCGGGAGCAATCAGCCCCAGCATTTT. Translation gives CASMWGGSNQPQHF.

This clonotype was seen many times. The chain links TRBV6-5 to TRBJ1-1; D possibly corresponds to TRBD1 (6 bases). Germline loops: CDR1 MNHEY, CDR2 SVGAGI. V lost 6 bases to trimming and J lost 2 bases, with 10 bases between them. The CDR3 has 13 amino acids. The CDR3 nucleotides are TGTGCCAGCAGCCCTGGGACAAACACTGAAGCTTTCTTT. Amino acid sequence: CASSPGTNTEAFF.

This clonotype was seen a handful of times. The CDR3 protein is CASSQSARGLSYEQYF. The CDR3 DNA reads TGCGCCAGCAGCCAAAGTGCGCGGGGTCTCTCCTACGAGCAGTACTTC. The chain is built from TRBV4-1 and TRBJ2-7, with D possibly TRBD2 on 6 matching bases. The germline gives CDR1 MGHRA, CDR2 YSYEKL. The V and J ends lost 2 bases and 0 bases respectively, with 14 bases between them. This CDR3 has 16 amino acids.

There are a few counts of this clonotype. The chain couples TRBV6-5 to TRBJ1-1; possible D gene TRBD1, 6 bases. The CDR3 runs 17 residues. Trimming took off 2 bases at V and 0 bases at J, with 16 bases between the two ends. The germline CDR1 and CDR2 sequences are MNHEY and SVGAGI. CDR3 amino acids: CASSYKIQGALNTEAFF. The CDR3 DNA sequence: TGTGCCAGCAGTTACAAGATACAGGGAGCTCTGAACACTGAAGCTTTCTTT.

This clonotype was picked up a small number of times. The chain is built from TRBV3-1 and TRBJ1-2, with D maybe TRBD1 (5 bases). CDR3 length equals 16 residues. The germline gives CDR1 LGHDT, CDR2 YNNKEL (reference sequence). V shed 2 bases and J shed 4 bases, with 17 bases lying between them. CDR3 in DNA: TGTGCCAGCAGCCAAACTACATATGGGGGTGGCTATGGCTACACCTTC. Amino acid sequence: CASSQTTYGGGYGYTF.

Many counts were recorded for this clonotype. The CDR3 protein is CASSSIIMGLAAYNEQFF. The CDR3 region has the DNA TGTGCCAGCAGCTCAATAATCATGGGACTAGCGGCCTACAATGAGCAGTTCTTC. J is TRBJ2-1 and V is TRBV7-9, with 11 bases lining up with TRBD2. The CDR3 extends over 18 amino acids. CDR1 SEHNR and CDR2 FQNEAQ come from the germline V gene (reference sequence). After removal of 4 bases from V and 2 bases from J, the junction contained 10 bases not matched to a gene.

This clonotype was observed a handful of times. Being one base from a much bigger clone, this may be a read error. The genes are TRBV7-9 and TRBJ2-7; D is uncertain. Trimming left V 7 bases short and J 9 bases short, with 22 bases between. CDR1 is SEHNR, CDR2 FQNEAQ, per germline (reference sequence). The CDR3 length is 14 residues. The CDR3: CASTGTAWSNAQYF. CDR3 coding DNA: TGTGCCAGCACCGGAACTGCCTGGTCCAACGCGCAGTACTTC.